These 7 T cell receptor beta chains were sequenced from one sample in a study of CD8+CD57+ T cells in acquired aplastic anemia (dated by TCRdb to the late 2010s). TCRdb shows the sequencer as Illumina HiSeq 2000. Genomic DNA served as template for TCR beta VDJ combination and CDR3 sequence profiling. TCRdb applied fastp at Q25 and MiXCR to the public reads, then kept only in-frame beta chains. Rows are unified per CDR3 protein, each entry keeping the most common DNA and genes. In this sample the table shows about 62,000 distinct CDR3 sequences, 50% to 70% of which occur a single time. In total, the top ten clones hold roughly 2.5% of the sample. What was sequenced was sorted CD4+, CD8+, or CD8+CD57+ T cells (not recorded which) from PBMCs. The receptors here all came from a human donor in good health, serving as a control.

The J gene is TRBJ2-3, the V gene TRBV7-2; D unresolved. Trimming cost V 5 bases and J 0 bases, with 6 bases left between them. The CDR3 contains 13 residues. Germline loops: CDR1 SGHTA, CDR2 FQGNSA. The CDR3 nucleotides read TGTGCCAGCAGCCGTAAGAGCACAGATACGCAGTATTTT. Its protein product is CASSRKSTDTQYF.

The gene calls are TRBV3-1 and TRBJ2-3; TRBD2 matches 7 bases. In germline, CDR1 is LGHDT, CDR2 YNNKEL (reference sequence). The CDR3 sequence is 15 residues long. J was trimmed by 2 bases and V by 6 bases; bases with no gene match: 8. The CDR3 region is CASSLSAGDTDTQYF. The DNA of the CDR3 is TGTGCCAGCAGTTTAAGCGCGGGGGACACAGATACGCAGTATTTT.

This clonotype is termed medium-sized. The chain employs TRBV7-3 and TRBJ2-7, with D perhaps given as TRBD1 or TRBD2 (6 bases each). CDR1 and CDR2 (germline): SGHTA, FQGTGA. V was cut by 2 bases and J by 5 bases, with 16 bases left in between. This CDR3 has 15 residues. CDR3 in amino acids: CASSLGGGGRDEQYF. Written as DNA, the CDR3 is TGTGCCAGCAGCTTAGGCGGAGGGGGACGCGACGAGCAGTACTTC.

The V and J genes are TRBV24-1 and TRBJ2-3; 8 nucleotides align to TRBD2. Germline values: CDR1 KGHDR, CDR2 SFDVKD. V lost 2 bases, J lost 5 bases, and 2 bases stayed unmatched. The CDR3 has 14 amino acids. CDR3 sequence: CATSDSRGGDTQYF. The CDR3 DNA reads as TGTGCCACCAGTGATTCCCGGGGGGGAGATACGCAGTATTTT.

Note on this clonotype: The junction and the germline gene differ at one end; a read error may be behind it. The chain is built from TRBV4-1 and TRBJ2-1; 11 nucleotides line up with TRBD2. CDR1 is MGHRA and CDR2 is YSYEKL in the germline V gene. The CDR3 spans 16 residues. This CDR3 is CASGQHGLAGGNEQFF. For the CDR3, the DNA is TGCGCCAGCGGCCAACATGGGCTAGCGGGAGGTAATGAGCAGTTCTTC.

The V and J genes are TRBV5-1 and TRBJ1-1; D gene unclear. V was shortened by 2 bases and J by 3 bases, with 8 bases between the two germline ends. The germline V gene has CDR1 SGHRS and CDR2 YFSETQ. This CDR3 is built from 13 residues. The CDR3 loop reads CASSFQVYTEAFF. The CDR3 DNA follows: TGCGCCAGCAGCTTTCAGGTTTACACTGAAGCTTTCTTT. The entire variable domain, with the rest obtained from reference TRBV5-1 and TRBJ1-1, is as follows: KAGVTQTPRYLIKTRGQQVTLSCSPISGHRSVSWYQQTPGQGLQFLFEYFSETQRNKGNFPGRFSGRQFSNSRSEMNVSTLELGDSALYLCASSFQVYTEAFFGQGTRLTVV.

The sample holds many counts of this clonotype. The J gene is TRBJ1-3, the V gene TRBV7-8; 10 bases are a match to TRBD1. The CDR3 covers 14 residues. The junction had 5 bases not matched to a gene; V was cut back by 4 bases and J by 8 bases. The germline V gene encodes CDR1 SGHVS and CDR2 FQNEAQ. The CDR3 loop reads CASSSDRGRDTIYF. CDR3 in DNA: TGTGCCAGCAGCTCCGACAGGGGGCGAGACACCATATATTTT.